The 10 T cell receptor beta chains below come from one sample, sequenced in a study of blood T cell repertoires in COVID-19. Some clones are missing from TCRdb's copy, which holds only in-frame ones; the method was immunoSEQ multiplex PCR. The sample has 250,000 or so clones; approximately 90% are singletons. Sequences were obtained from PBMCs or T cells enriched from blood (not recorded which). All receptors come from a man in his forties or fifties who had been exposed to COVID-19.

The rearrangement links TRBV28 to TRBJ1-5; D uncertain. This CDR3 spans 17 amino acids. CDR1 and CDR2 (germline): MDHEN, SYDVKM. Trimming took off 4 bases at V and 4 bases at J, with 20 bases between the two ends. The CDR3 nucleotides read TGTGCCAGCAGTTACCATTTCAGGAGGGAAATGAATCAGCCCCAGCATTTT. Protein product: CASSYHFRREMNQPQHF.

The genes are TRBV6-5 and TRBJ2-7, with a tentative D call TRBD1 (5 bases). The CDR3 totals 14 residues. V dropped 7 bases and J dropped 2 bases, with 15 bases sitting between them. Germline CDR1 MNHEY, CDR2 SVGAGI. The CDR3 sequence: CASTRQSFTYEQYF. CDR3 coding DNA: TGTGCCAGCACCCGACAGTCCTTCACCTACGAGCAGTACTTC.

This chain connects TRBV9 to TRBJ2-2; D may be TRBD1 (6 bases). The CDR3 sequence is 15 residues long. The V end lost 1 base, the J end lost 4 bases, and 11 bases lay between the germline ends. The germline V gene has CDR1 SGDLS and CDR2 YYNGEE. CDR3 sequence reads: CASSVRGLGTGELFF. In DNA, the CDR3 is TGTGCCAGCAGCGTAAGGGGGTTGGGCACCGGGGAGCTGTTTTTT.

V gene TRBV28 combines with J gene TRBJ2-2; maybe TRBD1 (6 bases). CDR3 length: 16 amino acids. Per germline, CDR1 MDHEN and CDR2 SYDVKM. V lost 4 bases to trimming and J lost 8 bases, with 20 bases between them. As DNA, the CDR3 is TGTGCCAGCAGTTCGTGGGACATTGTCAGTTCGGGGGAGCTGTTTTTT. This sequence encodes CASSSWDIVSSGELFF. Full variable domain (rest looked up from reference TRBV28 and TRBJ2-2): DVKVTQSSRYLVKRTGEKVFLECVQDMDHENMFWYRQDPGLGLRLIYFSYDVKMKEKGDIPEGYSVSREKKERFSLILESASTNQTSMYLCASSSWDIVSSGELFFGEGSRLTVL.

Regarding this clone: This CDR3 is also generated by other DNA sequences in the sample. The chain has TRBV28 and TRBJ1-2; possibly TRBD1 for D (5 bases). Looked up from germline, CDR1 is MDHEN and CDR2 is SYDVKM. This CDR3 has 12 amino acids. V was clipped by 3 bases and J by 4 bases, with 6 bases between them. CDR3 loop: CASSFRGYGYTF. Here the CDR3 DNA reads TGTGCCAGCAGTTTTAGGGGCTATGGCTACACCTTC.

The V and J genes are TRBV28 and TRBJ2-5; possibly TRBD2 for D (6 bases). Trimming shortened V by 3 bases and J by 14 bases, and 19 bases separated the two germline ends. The CDR3 spans 13 residues. The germline gives CDR1 MDHEN, CDR2 SYDVKM. The CDR3 DNA reads TGTGCCAGCAGTTTGGTGACACTAGCCCTTCCTTACTTC. Translation gives CASSLVTLALPYF.

The genes are TRBV2 and TRBJ1-1, with 9 nucleotides matching TRBD1. The CDR3 loop spans 16 amino acids. Germline V gives CDR1 SNHLY, CDR2 FYNNEI. J gave up 1 base and V 5 bases, and 8 bases lay outside the gene matches. The CDR3 protein is CASSTENRGPNTEAFF. Written as DNA, the CDR3 is TGTGCCAGCAGTACAGAGAACAGGGGGCCGAACACTGAAGCTTTCTTT.

The chain is built from TRBV2 and TRBJ2-7, with 11 nucleotides matching TRBD2. Germline trimming cut 6 bases from V and 2 bases from J; bases unmatched to any gene: 3. Per the germline V gene, CDR1 is SNHLY and CDR2 is FYNNEI. CDR3 length equals 14 residues. The CDR3: CASSGTSGTYEQYF. DNA for the CDR3: TGTGCCAGCAGCGGGACTAGCGGAACCTACGAGCAGTACTTC.

This clone was observed once. The V call is TRBV19, the J call TRBJ1-1, with a weak D call TRBD1 (5 bases). Trimming took off 10 bases at V and 5 bases at J, with 17 bases between the two ends. This CDR3 spans 13 amino acids. The V gene's germline CDR1 is LNHDA and CDR2 SQIVND (reference sequence). The CDR3 bases are TGTGCCACCCATCGGGGGGGGGTTACTGAAGCTTTCTTT. Residues: CATHRGGVTEAFF.

The V gene is TRBV19, the J gene TRBJ2-1; tentatively, D is TRBD2 (6 bases). Germline loops: CDR1 LNHDA, CDR2 SQIVND (reference sequence). Deletions cut 6 bases from V and 3 bases from J, with 12 bases between. The CDR3 runs 14 residues. The CDR3 coding sequence is TGTGCCAGTAGCCCGGGACTGCGCTACAATGAGCAGTTCTTC. Protein product: CASSPGLRYNEQFF.